This TCR beta chain was sequenced for a study of shared clonotypes between healthy human individuals. V gave up 8 bases and J gave up 1 base, with 14 bases separating them. CDR3 length equals 14 residues. Germline CDR1 and CDR2: MNHEY and SMNVEV (reference sequence). Turning to this clone: Antigen: not known.

Genomic DNA belonging to each subset was distributed in equal measure over several immunoSEQ plates. Original analysis: As immunoSEQ supplied junction-only sequences (without quality scores), filtering differed. The protocol was immunoSEQ multiplex PCR, while the TCRdb copy is restricted to in-frame clones and leaves out a portion. V, J and clone size reflect that table, while D and trimming were determined from the DNA. The sample lists fewer than 2.5 million clones, approximately 93% seen once, with roughly 0.36% in the top ten. Overall study results and limits: Non-shared clonotypes had lower generation probabilities than clonotypes shared by all four sorted-subset donors. Represented genetic and exposure-history diversity was restricted by having few donors.

The TCR sequence derives from a man between 18 and 35 years old in good health. Some clones in this sample may be carry-over from other donors' samples. The material sequenced was naive CD4+ T cells from PBMCs. The subset: CD45RA+ positively selected. This chain joins TRBV27 and TRBJ1-1; no firm D call. The CDR3 sequence is CASAVEGWNTEAFF. CDR3 nucleotide sequence: TGTGCCAGCGCCGTCGAGGGCTGGAACACTGAAGCTTTCTTT.